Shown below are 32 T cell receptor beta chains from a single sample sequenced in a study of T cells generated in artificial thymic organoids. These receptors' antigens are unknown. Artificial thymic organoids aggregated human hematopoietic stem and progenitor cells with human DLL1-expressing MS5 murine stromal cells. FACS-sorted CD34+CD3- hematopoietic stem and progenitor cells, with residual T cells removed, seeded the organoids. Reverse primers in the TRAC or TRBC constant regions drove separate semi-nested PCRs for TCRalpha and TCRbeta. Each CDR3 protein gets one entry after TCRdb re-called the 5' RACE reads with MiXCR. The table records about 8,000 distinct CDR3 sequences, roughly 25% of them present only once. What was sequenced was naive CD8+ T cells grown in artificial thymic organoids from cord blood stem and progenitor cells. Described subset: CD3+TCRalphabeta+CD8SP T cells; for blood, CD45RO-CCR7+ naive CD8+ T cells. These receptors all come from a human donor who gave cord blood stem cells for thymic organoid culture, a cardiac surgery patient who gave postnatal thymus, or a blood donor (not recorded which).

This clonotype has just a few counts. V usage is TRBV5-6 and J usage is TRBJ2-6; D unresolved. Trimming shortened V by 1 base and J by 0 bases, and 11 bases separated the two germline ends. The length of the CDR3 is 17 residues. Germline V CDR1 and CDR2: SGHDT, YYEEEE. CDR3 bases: TGTGCCAGCAGCTTGATCCCAGGTTGCTCTGGGGCCAACGTCCTGACTTTC. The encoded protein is CASSLIPGCSGANVLTF. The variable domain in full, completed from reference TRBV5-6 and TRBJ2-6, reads DAGVTQSPTHLIKTRGQQVTLRCSPKSGHDTVSWYQQALGQGPQFIFQYYEEEERQRGNFPDRFSGHQFPNYSSELNVNALLLGDSALYLCASSLIPGCSGANVLTFGAGSRLTVL.

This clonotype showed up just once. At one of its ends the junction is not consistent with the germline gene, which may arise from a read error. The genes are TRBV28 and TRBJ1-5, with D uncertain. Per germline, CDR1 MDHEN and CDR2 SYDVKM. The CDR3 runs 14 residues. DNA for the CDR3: TGTGCCAGCGGTTTATGGGCGCTCAATCAGCCCCAGCATTTT. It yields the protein CASGLWALNQPQHF.

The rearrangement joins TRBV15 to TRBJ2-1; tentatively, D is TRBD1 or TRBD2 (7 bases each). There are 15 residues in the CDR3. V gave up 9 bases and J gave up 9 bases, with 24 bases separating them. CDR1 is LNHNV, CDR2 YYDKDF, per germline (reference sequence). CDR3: CATGRRGGRSGEQFF. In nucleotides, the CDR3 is TGTGCCACAGGCCGCAGGGGGGGCCGGAGCGGTGAGCAGTTCTTC.

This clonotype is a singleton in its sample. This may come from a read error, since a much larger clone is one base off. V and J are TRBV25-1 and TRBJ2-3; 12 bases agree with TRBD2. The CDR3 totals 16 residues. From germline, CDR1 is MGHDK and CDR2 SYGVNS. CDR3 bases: TGTGCCAGCAGTGGCCCGACTAGCGGGGGCTCAGATACGCGGTATTTT. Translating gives CASSGPTSGGSDTRYF.

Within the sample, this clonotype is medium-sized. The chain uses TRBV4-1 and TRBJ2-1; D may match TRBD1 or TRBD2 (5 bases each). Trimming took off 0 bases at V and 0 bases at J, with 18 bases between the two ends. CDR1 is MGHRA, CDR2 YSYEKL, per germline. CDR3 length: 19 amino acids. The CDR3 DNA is TGCGCCAGCAGCCAAGATTCCCTTGGGACCCCAAGCTCCTACAATGAGCAGTTCTTC. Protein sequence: CASSQDSLGTPSSYNEQFF.

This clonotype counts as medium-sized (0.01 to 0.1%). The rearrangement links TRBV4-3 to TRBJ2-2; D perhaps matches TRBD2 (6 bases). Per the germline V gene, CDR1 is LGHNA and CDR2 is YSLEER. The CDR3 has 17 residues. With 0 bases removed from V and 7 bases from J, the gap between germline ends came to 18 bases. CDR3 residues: CASSQDIGWSGDGELFF. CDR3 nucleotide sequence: TGCGCCAGCAGCCAAGATATAGGGTGGTCGGGGGACGGGGAGCTGTTTTTT.

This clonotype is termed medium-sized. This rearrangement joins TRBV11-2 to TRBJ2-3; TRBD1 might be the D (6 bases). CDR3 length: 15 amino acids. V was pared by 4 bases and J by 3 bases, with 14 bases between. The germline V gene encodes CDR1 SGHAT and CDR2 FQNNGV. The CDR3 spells CASSWQGFVTDTQYF. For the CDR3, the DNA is TGTGCCAGCAGCTGGCAGGGGTTCGTTACAGATACGCAGTATTTT.

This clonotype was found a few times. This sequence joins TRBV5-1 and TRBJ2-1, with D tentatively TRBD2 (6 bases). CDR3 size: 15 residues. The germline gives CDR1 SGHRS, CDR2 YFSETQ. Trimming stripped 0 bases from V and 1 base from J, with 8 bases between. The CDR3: CASSLGGVSYNEQFF. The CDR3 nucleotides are TGCGCCAGCAGCTTGGGGGGGGTATCCTACAATGAGCAGTTCTTC.

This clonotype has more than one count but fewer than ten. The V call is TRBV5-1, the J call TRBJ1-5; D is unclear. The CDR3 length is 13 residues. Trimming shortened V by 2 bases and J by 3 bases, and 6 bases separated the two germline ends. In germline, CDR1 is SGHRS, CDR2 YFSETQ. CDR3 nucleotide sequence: TGCGCCAGCAGCTTACACGTCAATCAGCCCCAGCATTTT. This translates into CASSLHVNQPQHF.

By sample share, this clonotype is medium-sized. The CDR3 sequence: CASSYLDRADTQYF. CDR3 coding DNA: TGTGCCAGCAGTTACCTAGACAGGGCAGATACGCAGTATTTT. The chain links TRBV6-2 or TRBV6-3 to TRBJ2-3, with 7 bases identical to TRBD1. The CDR3 covers 14 residues. V dropped 2 bases and J dropped 4; count of bases not matched to a gene: 3. Per germline, CDR1 MNHEY and CDR2 SVGEGT.

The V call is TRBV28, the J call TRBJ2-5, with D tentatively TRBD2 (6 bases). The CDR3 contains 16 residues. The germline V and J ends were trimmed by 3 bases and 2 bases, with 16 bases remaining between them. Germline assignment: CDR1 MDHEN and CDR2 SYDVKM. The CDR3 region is CASSFRPGLLQETQYF. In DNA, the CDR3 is TGTGCCAGCAGTTTCCGCCCGGGACTCCTACAAGAGACCCAGTACTTC.

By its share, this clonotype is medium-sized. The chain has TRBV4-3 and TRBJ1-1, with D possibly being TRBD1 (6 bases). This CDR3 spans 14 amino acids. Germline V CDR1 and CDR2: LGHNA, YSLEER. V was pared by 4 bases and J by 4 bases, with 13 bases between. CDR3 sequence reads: CASSLGTRSTEAFF. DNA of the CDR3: TGCGCCAGCAGCCTAGGGACAAGGAGCACTGAAGCTTTCTTT.

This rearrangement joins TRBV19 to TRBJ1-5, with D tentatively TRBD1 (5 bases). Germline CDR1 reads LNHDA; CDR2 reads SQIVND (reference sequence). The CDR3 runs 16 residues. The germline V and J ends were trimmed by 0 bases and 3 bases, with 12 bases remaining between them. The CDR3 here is CASSIDPPGLNQPQHF. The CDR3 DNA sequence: TGTGCCAGTAGTATAGACCCCCCGGGGCTCAATCAGCCCCAGCATTTT. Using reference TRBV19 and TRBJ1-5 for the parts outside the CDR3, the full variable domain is DGGITQSPKYLFRKEGQNVTLSCEQNLNHDAMYWYRQDPGQGLRLIYYSQIVNDFQKGDIAEGYSVSREKKESFPLTVTSAQKNPTAFYLCASSIDPPGLNQPQHFGDGTRLSIL.

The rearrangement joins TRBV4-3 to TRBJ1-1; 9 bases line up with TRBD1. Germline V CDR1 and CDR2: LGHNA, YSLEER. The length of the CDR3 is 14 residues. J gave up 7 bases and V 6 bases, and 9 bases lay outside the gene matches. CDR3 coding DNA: TGCGCCAGCAGGCATTGCCCGGGACAGGGTGAAGCTTTCTTT. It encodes CASRHCPGQGEAFF.

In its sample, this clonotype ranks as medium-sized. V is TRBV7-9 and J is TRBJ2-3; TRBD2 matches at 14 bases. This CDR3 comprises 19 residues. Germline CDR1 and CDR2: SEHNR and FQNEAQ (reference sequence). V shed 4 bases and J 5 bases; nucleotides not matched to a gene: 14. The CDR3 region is CASSSLTSGGANSGDTQYF. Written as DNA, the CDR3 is TGTGCCAGCAGCTCGCTGACTAGCGGGGGGGCCAATTCGGGAGATACGCAGTATTTT.

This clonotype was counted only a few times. The CDR3 sequence is CASSHPGPCYEQYF. The CDR3 region has the DNA TGTGCCAGCAGCCACCCGGGACCCTGCTACGAGCAGTACTTC. The chain has TRBV5-5 and TRBJ2-7; TRBD1 or TRBD2 may be the D gene (5 bases each). The CDR3 extends over 14 amino acids. Germline CDR1 is SGHKS and CDR2 is YYEKEE (reference sequence). The germline V and J ends were trimmed by 4 bases and 3 bases, with 14 bases remaining between them. Combining the CDR3 with reference TRBV5-5 and TRBJ2-7 gives the whole variable domain DAGVTQSPTHLIKTRGQQVTLRCSPISGHKSVSWYQQVLGQGPQFIFQYYEKEERGRGNFPDRFSARQFPNYSSELNVNALLLGDSALYLCASSHPGPCYEQYFGPGTRLTVT.

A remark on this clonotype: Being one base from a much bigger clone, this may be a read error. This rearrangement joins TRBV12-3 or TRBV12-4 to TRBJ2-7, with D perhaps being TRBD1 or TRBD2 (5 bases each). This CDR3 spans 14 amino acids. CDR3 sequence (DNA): TGTGCCAGCAGCTCGGGGCAGGTCTCCTACGAGCGGTACTTC. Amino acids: CASSSGQVSYERYF.

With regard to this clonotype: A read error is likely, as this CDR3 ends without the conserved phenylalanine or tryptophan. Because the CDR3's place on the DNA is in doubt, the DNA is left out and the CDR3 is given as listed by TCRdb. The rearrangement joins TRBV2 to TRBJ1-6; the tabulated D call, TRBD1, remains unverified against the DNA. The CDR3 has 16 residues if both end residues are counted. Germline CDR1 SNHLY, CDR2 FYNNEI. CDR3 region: CASSTRQGGINAEYMG.

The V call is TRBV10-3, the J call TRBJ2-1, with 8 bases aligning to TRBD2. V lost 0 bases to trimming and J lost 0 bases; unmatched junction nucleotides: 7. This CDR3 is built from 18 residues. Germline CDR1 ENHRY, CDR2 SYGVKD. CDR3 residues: CAISESPLLAVSYNEQFF. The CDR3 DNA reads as TGTGCCATCAGTGAGTCCCCACTACTAGCGGTCTCCTACAATGAGCAGTTCTTC.

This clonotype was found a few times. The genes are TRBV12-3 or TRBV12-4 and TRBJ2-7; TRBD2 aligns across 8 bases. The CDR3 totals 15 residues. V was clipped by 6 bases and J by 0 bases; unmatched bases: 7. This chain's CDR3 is CASSLGRGASYEQYF. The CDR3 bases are TGTGCCAGCAGCCTAGGGCGGGGGGCCTCCTACGAGCAGTACTTC.

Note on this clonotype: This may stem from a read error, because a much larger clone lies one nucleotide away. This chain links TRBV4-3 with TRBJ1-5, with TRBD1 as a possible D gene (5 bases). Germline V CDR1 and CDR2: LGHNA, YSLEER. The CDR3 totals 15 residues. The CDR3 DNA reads TGCCCCAGCAGCCAGGGCAGCTTTAGCAATCAGCCCCAGCATTTT. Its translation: CPSSQGSFSNQPQHF.

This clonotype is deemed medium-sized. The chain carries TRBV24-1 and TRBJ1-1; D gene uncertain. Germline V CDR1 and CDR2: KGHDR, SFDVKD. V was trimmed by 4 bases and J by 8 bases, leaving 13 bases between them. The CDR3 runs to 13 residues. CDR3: CATSDPNQAEAFF. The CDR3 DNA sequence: TGTGCCACCAGTGACCCCAACCAGGCCGAAGCTTTCTTT.

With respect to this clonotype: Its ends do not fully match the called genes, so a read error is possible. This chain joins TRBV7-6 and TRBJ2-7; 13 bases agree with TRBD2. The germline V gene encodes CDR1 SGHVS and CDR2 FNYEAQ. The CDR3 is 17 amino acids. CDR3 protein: CASSLGQGLAGYYKQYF. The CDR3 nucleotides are TGTGCCAGCAGCTTAGGGCAGGGACTAGCGGGGTACTACAAGCAGTACTTC.

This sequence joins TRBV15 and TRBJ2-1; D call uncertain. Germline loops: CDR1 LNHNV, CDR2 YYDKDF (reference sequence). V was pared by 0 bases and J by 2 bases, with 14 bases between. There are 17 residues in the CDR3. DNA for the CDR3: TGTGCCACCAGCAGAGATTTGCCCAGACAACCCTACAATGAGCAGTTCTTC. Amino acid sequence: CATSRDLPRQPYNEQFF.

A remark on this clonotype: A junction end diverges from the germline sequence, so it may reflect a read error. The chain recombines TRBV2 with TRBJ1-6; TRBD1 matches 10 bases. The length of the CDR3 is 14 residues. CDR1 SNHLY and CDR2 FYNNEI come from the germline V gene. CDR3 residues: CASREGTGDSPLHF. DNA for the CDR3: TGTGCCAGCAGGGAAGGGACAGGGGATTCACCCCTCCACTTT. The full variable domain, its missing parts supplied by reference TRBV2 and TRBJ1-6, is EPEVTQTPSHQVTQMGQEVILRCVPISNHLYFYWYRQILGQKVEFLVSFYNNEISEKSEIFDDQFSVERPDGSNFTLKIRSTKLEDSAMYFCASREGTGDSPLHFGNGTRLTVT.

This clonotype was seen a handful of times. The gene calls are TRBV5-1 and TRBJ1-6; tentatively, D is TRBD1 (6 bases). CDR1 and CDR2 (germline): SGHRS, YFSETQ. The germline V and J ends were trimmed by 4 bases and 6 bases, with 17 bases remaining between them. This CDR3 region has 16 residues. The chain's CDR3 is CASSLEREGGNSPLHF. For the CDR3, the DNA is TGCGCCAGCAGCCTGGAACGGGAAGGGGGTAATTCACCCCTCCACTTT.

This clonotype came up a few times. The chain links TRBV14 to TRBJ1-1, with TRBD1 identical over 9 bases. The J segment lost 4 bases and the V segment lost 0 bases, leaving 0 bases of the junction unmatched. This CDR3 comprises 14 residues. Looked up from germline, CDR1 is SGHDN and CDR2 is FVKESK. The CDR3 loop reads CASSQEDRGTEAFF. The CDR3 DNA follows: TGTGCCAGCAGCCAAGAGGACAGGGGCACTGAAGCTTTCTTT.

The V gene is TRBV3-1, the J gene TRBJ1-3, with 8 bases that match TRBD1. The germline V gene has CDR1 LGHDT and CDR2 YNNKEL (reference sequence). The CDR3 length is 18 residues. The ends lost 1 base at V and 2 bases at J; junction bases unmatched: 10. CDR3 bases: TGTGCCAGCAGCCAAGTTCCCCCGGGACAGGCAACTGGAAACACCATATATTTT. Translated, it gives CASSQVPPGQATGNTIYF.

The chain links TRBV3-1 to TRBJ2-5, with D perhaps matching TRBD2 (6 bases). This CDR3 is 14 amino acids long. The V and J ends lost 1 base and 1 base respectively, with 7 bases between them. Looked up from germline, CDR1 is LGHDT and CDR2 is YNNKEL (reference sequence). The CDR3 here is CASSQGLVQETQYF. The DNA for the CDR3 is TGTGCCAGCAGCCAAGGACTAGTCCAAGAGACCCAGTACTTC.

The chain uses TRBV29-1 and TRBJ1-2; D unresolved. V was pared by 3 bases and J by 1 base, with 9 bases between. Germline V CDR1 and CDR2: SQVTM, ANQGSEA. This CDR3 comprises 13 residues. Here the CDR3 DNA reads TGCAGCGTTGATAGGGCCATTAACTATGGCTACACCTTC. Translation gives CSVDRAINYGYTF. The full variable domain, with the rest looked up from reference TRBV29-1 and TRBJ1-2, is SAVISQKPSRDICQRGTSLTIQCQVDSQVTMMFWYRQQPGQSLTLIATANQGSEATYESGFVIDKFPISRPNLTFSTLTVSNMSPEDSSIYLCSVDRAINYGYTFGSGTRLTVV.

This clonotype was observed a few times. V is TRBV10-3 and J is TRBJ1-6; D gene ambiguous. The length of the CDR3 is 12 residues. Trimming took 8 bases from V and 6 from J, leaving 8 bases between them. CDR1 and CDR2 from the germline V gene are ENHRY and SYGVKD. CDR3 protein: CAIAGSNSPLHF. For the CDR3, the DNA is TGTGCCATCGCCGGCAGTAATTCACCCCTCCACTTT.

Written as DNA, the CDR3 is TGTGCCACCAGGGCAGGGGTGGCCAGCTCCTACAATGAGCAGTTCTTC. Translation: CATRAGVASSYNEQFF. The V call is TRBV24-1, the J call TRBJ2-1, with TRBD1 as a possible D gene (6 bases). The CDR3 has 16 amino acids. V gave up 7 bases and J gave up 0 bases, with 15 bases separating them. Germline CDR1 reads KGHDR; CDR2 reads SFDVKD.